The 27 T cell receptor beta chains given below trace back to one sample, sequenced in a study of technical replicates of blood from a few donors. Assay used: immunoSEQ multiplex PCR; TCRdb lists only in-frame clones, some missing. The table lists around 68,000 clones, under 98% of them singletons. The sequenced sample consisted of T cells isolated from PBMCs. The receptors come from a human donor in good health.

A single count supports this clone. This chain connects TRBV9 to TRBJ1-5; D may be TRBD1 (6 bases). The length of the CDR3 is 16 residues. Trimming took off 4 bases at V and 7 bases at J, with 21 bases between the two ends. The germline V gene has CDR1 SGDLS and CDR2 YYNGEE. The CDR3 loop is CASSPGGSGERQPQHF. In DNA form, the CDR3 reads TGTGCCAGCAGCCCTGGGGGCTCAGGGGAGCGGCAGCCCCAGCATTTT.

The J gene is TRBJ2-7, the V gene TRBV11-3; D gene ambiguous. The V end was cut by 1 base, the J end by 2 bases, with 12 bases between. CDR3 length: 15 amino acids. Germline loops: CDR1 SGHNT, CDR2 YENEEA. CDR3 nucleotide sequence: TGTGCCAGCAGCTTAGTCGGAGTGGTCGCCTACGAGCAGTACTTC. Translated: CASSLVGVVAYEQYF.

The V and J genes are TRBV30 and TRBJ2-1, with a tentative D call TRBD2 (6 bases). The CDR3 spans 15 residues. Trimming left V 1 base short and J 3 bases short, with 13 bases between. CDR1 and CDR2 (germline): GTSNPN, SVGIG (reference sequence). The CDR3 is CAWSAGERDYNEQFF. In nucleotides, the CDR3 is TGTGCCTGGAGTGCGGGGGAGAGGGACTACAATGAGCAGTTCTTC.

The chain has TRBV9 and TRBJ1-2, with D hard to call. Germline loops: CDR1 SGDLS, CDR2 YYNGEE. Trimming took 0 bases from V and 4 from J, leaving 4 bases between them. This CDR3 is 12 amino acids long. The CDR3 is CASSVGPYGYTF. CDR3 bases: TGTGCCAGCAGCGTAGGGCCCTATGGCTACACCTTC.

The V gene is TRBV9, the J gene TRBJ2-2, with D perhaps matching TRBD2 (5 bases). V shed 7 bases and J shed 1 base, with 11 bases lying between them. The CDR3 spans 14 residues. In germline, CDR1 is SGDLS, CDR2 YYNGEE. Written as DNA, the CDR3 is TGTGCCAGCGGTCTAGCCCTGAACACCGGGGAGCTGTTTTTT. This translates into CASGLALNTGELFF.

The chain combines TRBV19 with TRBJ2-5; tentatively, D is TRBD1 (6 bases). V gave up 7 bases and J gave up 5 bases, with 14 bases separating them. Germline CDR1 LNHDA, CDR2 SQIVND (reference sequence). The CDR3 contains 13 residues. CDR3 amino acids: CASNDRFGETQYF. For the CDR3, the DNA is TGTGCCAGTAATGACAGGTTTGGGGAGACCCAGTACTTC.

This chain uses TRBV10-3 with TRBJ2-5, with TRBD1 as a possible D gene (6 bases). V was clipped by 4 bases and J by 9 bases, with 9 bases between them. Germline V CDR1 and CDR2: ENHRY, SYGVKD. The CDR3 sequence is 11 residues long. The DNA for the CDR3 is TGTGCCATCAGTGTCGAGGGGGCCCAGTACTTC. It yields the protein CAISVEGAQYF.

This clone was picked up one time. The V and J genes are TRBV18 and TRBJ2-7; the D gene is possibly TRBD1 (5 bases). V was cut by 4 bases and J by 6 bases, with 13 bases left in between. Germline CDR1 reads KGHSH; CDR2 reads LQKENI. This CDR3 spans 13 amino acids. The CDR3 reads CASSQYQGGEQYF. CDR3 in DNA: TGTGCCAGCTCACAGTACCAGGGTGGCGAGCAGTACTTC.

The chain links TRBV2 to TRBJ2-2; 10 bases match TRBD2. The V gene's germline CDR1 is SNHLY and CDR2 FYNNEI. J lost 4 bases, V lost 2 bases, and 4 bases had no gene match. The CDR3 extends over 16 amino acids. In DNA, the CDR3 is TGTGCCAGCAGTGAACTAGCGGGAGATCTCACCGGGGAGCTGTTTTTT. Encoded protein: CASSELAGDLTGELFF.

This chain uses TRBV14 with TRBJ1-2; perhaps TRBD1 as D (6 bases). Germline CDR1 reads SGHDN; CDR2 reads FVKESK. Deletions cut 4 bases from V and 8 bases from J, with 14 bases between. The CDR3 spans 13 residues. The CDR3 DNA reads TGTGCCAGCAGCCCCTTACAGGGTTTAGGCTACACCTTC. It codes for CASSPLQGLGYTF.

The chain couples TRBV5-1 to TRBJ1-4, with D perhaps TRBD1 (6 bases). The CDR3 is made up of 17 amino acids. Trimming pared 7 bases from V and 10 bases from J, leaving 29 bases between. CDR1 is SGHRS, CDR2 YFSETQ, per germline. CDR3 in DNA: TGCGCCAGCCCCCTGGAGGCAGGGGCGGCCTATTGGGGAAAACTGTTTTTT. Translated, it gives CASPLEAGAAYWGKLFF.

The chain links TRBV7-3 to TRBJ2-2, with 9 bases aligning to TRBD2. The junction had 0 bases not matched to a gene; V was cut back by 1 base and J by 3 bases. Germline V gene sequence: CDR1 SGHTA, CDR2 FQGTGA. The CDR3 has 15 residues. CDR3: CASSLSGRDTGELFF. CDR3 bases: TGTGCCAGCAGCTTAAGCGGGAGGGACACCGGGGAGCTGTTTTTT.

J is TRBJ2-3 and V is TRBV7-2, with D maybe TRBD1 (6 bases). Germline V lookup: CDR1 SGHTA, CDR2 FQGNSA. V shed 5 bases and J shed 2 bases, with 8 bases lying between them. The CDR3 consists of 13 residues. CDR3 DNA: TGTGCCAGCAGCCAGGGACACACAGATACGCAGTATTTT. This gives the protein CASSQGHTDTQYF.

The chain joins TRBV2 to TRBJ2-1, with 10 positions matching TRBD2. CDR1 and CDR2 (germline): SNHLY, FYNNEI. The CDR3 spans 15 residues. V was pared by 2 bases and J by 9 bases, with 7 bases of the junction left unmatched. The CDR3 protein is CASSEQLAGLVEQFF. CDR3 nucleotide sequence: TGTGCCAGCAGTGAACAACTAGCGGGATTAGTTGAGCAGTTCTTC.

The V and J genes are TRBV4-1 and TRBJ2-1; 11 bases map to TRBD2. The CDR3 extends over 16 amino acids. CDR1 MGHRA and CDR2 YSYEKL come from the germline V gene. J was trimmed by 4 bases and V by 0 bases; bases with no gene match: 2. The CDR3 DNA is TGCGCCAGCAGCCAAGAAGGGACTAGCGGATACAATGAGCAGTTCTTC. This sequence encodes CASSQEGTSGYNEQFF.

This chain uses TRBV5-1 with TRBJ2-3; 9 bases line up with TRBD1. CDR1 and CDR2 from the germline V gene are SGHRS and YFSETQ. J was trimmed by 5 bases and V by 2 bases; bases with no gene match: 3. CDR3 length: 14 amino acids. In DNA, the CDR3 is TGCGCCAGCAGCTTAACAGGGGGCGGAGATACGCAGTATTTT. Its translation: CASSLTGGGDTQYF.

Only one count was recorded for this clone. The chain couples TRBV28 to TRBJ1-2, with TRBD1 identical over 9 bases. Germline trimming cut 5 bases from V and 8 bases from J; bases unmatched to any gene: 12. The CDR3 consists of 15 residues. From germline, CDR1 is MDHEN and CDR2 SYDVKM. Written as DNA, the CDR3 is TGTGCCAGCAGTGAACCGGGACAGGGCCTTTTGGGCTACACCTTC. Its translation: CASSEPGQGLLGYTF.

This chain links TRBV19 with TRBJ1-6, with D possibly TRBD1 on 5 matching bases. This CDR3 has 16 residues. Germline values: CDR1 LNHDA, CDR2 SQIVND (reference sequence). Trimming removed 5 bases from V and 4 bases from J, with 15 bases in between. CDR3 DNA sequence: TGTGCCAGTAGTCCCGATAGGGGCGCATATAATTCACCCCTCCACTTT. Residues: CASSPDRGAYNSPLHF.

The chain uses TRBV21-1 and TRBJ1-4; TRBD1 is the table's D call and was not checked against the DNA. TRBV21-1 is recorded as a pseudogene. The CDR3 is made up of 14 amino acids. This CDR3 is CASSNEGASEKLFF. CDR3 DNA sequence: TGTGCCAGCAGCAATGAAGGGGCGAGTGAAAAACTGTTTTTT.

The chain employs TRBV2 and TRBJ2-7, with 9 bases fitting TRBD1. The CDR3 length is 12 residues. Germline CDR1 SNHLY, CDR2 FYNNEI. Trimming at V came to 6 bases and at J to 6 bases, leaving 3 bases not matched to a gene. The CDR3 DNA follows: TGTGCCAGCAGCCCGACAGGGGGCGAGCAGTACTTC. It encodes CASSPTGGEQYF.

The chain recombines TRBV27 with TRBJ2-7, with D maybe TRBD1 (6 bases). Trimming shortened V by 5 bases and J by 4 bases, and 21 bases separated the two germline ends. The CDR3 is 16 residues long. Germline V lookup: CDR1 MNHEY, CDR2 SMNVEV (reference sequence). CDR3 sequence (DNA): TGTGCCAGCAGTCCTACAGGGTTGGGTTTGGGATACGAGCAGTACTTC. It specifies CASSPTGLGLGYEQYF.

As DNA, the CDR3 is TGTGCCAGCAGCGTGAAACTTGCTGGGGCCAACGTCCTGACTTTC. Translating gives CASSVKLAGANVLTF. The chain has TRBV11-2 and TRBJ2-6; D is unresolved. The CDR3 has 15 amino acids. The germline CDR1 and CDR2 sequences are SGHAT and FQNNGV. With 5 bases removed from V and 2 bases from J, the gap between germline ends came to 10 bases.

The rearrangement uses TRBV5-4 and TRBJ1-2; a possible D gene is TRBD1 (5 bases). CDR1 and CDR2 (germline): SGHNT, YYREEE (reference sequence). Trimming shortened V by 1 base and J by 2 bases, and 18 bases separated the two germline ends. This CDR3 has 17 amino acids. The CDR3 is CASSLPLADKGNYGYTF. The CDR3 DNA reads TGTGCCAGCAGCTTGCCTCTTGCTGATAAGGGGAACTATGGCTACACCTTC.

The rearrangement joins TRBV25-1 to TRBJ2-7; D is uncertain. The V and J ends lost 5 bases and 3 bases respectively, with 11 bases between them. The CDR3 totals 13 residues. Germline V lookup: CDR1 MGHDK, CDR2 SYGVNS. CDR3 in amino acids: CASSPRLFYEQYF. CDR3 coding DNA: TGTGCCAGCAGTCCCCGACTGTTCTACGAGCAGTACTTC.

The J gene is TRBJ2-5, the V gene TRBV5-4, with 7 nucleotides matching TRBD1. This CDR3 spans 15 amino acids. Trimming at V came to 6 bases and at J to 4 bases, leaving 12 bases not matched to a gene. The germline V gene encodes CDR1 SGHNT and CDR2 YYREEE (reference sequence). The DNA for the CDR3 is TGTGCCAGCACTCTTGGGGGCAGGGGGATAGAGACCCAGTACTTC. Translation: CASTLGGRGIETQYF.

The rearrangement joins TRBV5-1 to TRBJ2-5; 9 nucleotides align to TRBD2. After removal of 4 bases from V and 5 bases from J, the junction contained 12 bases not matched to a gene. This CDR3 has 16 amino acids. Germline CDR1 SGHRS, CDR2 YFSETQ. The CDR3: CASSPWGSGSMETQYF. CDR3 coding DNA: TGCGCCAGCAGCCCGTGGGGTAGCGGGAGTATGGAGACCCAGTACTTC. The full variable domain, in which reference TRBV5-1 and TRBJ2-5 provide the parts outside the CDR3, is KAGVTQTPRYLIKTRGQQVTLSCSPISGHRSVSWYQQTPGQGLQFLFEYFSETQRNKGNFPGRFSGRQFSNSRSEMNVSTLELGDSALYLCASSPWGSGSMETQYFGPGTRLLVL.

The rearrangement uses TRBV13 and TRBJ2-3; unclear D gene. The V and J ends lost 5 bases and 6 bases respectively, with 15 bases between them. CDR3 length: 14 residues. Per the germline V gene, CDR1 is PRHDT and CDR2 is FYEKMQ (reference sequence). The chain's CDR3 is CASSPPWLGDTQYF. The CDR3 DNA sequence: TGTGCCAGCAGCCCCCCCTGGCTCGGGGATACGCAGTATTTT.